The 14 T cell receptor beta chains below come from one sample, sequenced in a study of blood T cell repertoires in COVID-19. Generated by immunoSEQ multiplex PCR, the TCRdb table keeps only in-frame clones and is missing some. Among 200,000 to 300,000 clones listed, roughly 79% were seen once. The sample consisted of peripheral blood. Receptor source: a woman older than 75 with COVID-19, enrolled during active disease.

V and J are TRBV5-1 and TRBJ2-6; D not certain. The CDR3 extends over 15 amino acids. The V gene lost 1 base and the J gene lost 0 bases, with 5 bases spanning the gap. Germline CDR1 is SGHRS and CDR2 is YFSETQ. The CDR3, as DNA: TGCGCCAGCAGCTTGACATTCTCTGGGGCCAACGTCCTGACTTTC. Residues: CASSLTFSGANVLTF.

The gene calls are TRBV2 and TRBJ2-7; 10 bases map to TRBD1. Trimming cost V 7 bases and J 7 bases; bases outside gene matches: 10. CDR1 is SNHLY, CDR2 FYNNEI, per germline. The CDR3 covers 14 residues. The CDR3 here is CASMRDRGPGEQYF. CDR3 DNA: TGTGCCAGCATGAGGGACAGGGGCCCGGGAGAGCAGTACTTC.

The V and J genes are TRBV7-2 and TRBJ2-7; 7 bases agree with TRBD1. The CDR3 runs to 17 residues. The germline V gene has CDR1 SGHTA and CDR2 FQGNSA. J lost 6 bases, V lost 5 bases, and 19 bases had no gene match. CDR3 in amino acids: CASSPRQGFGTDVEQYF. The CDR3 DNA follows: TGTGCCAGCAGCCCAAGACAGGGATTCGGTACGGACGTCGAGCAGTACTTC.

The rearrangement uses TRBV3-1 (or the pseudogene TRBV3-2) and TRBJ1-1; perhaps TRBD1 as D (6 bases). The CDR3 has 18 amino acids. V was cut by 0 bases and J by 1 base, with 18 bases left in between. Germline V gene sequence: CDR1 LGHDT, CDR2 YNNKEL (reference sequence). For the CDR3, the DNA is TGTGCCAGCAGCCAAGATAGGGTCCTCAGAGGGGGGAACACTGAAGCTTTCTTT. Protein product: CASSQDRVLRGGNTEAFF.

V and J are TRBV4-3 and TRBJ2-7; perhaps TRBD2 as D (6 bases). Trimming left V 0 bases short and J 0 bases short, with 6 bases between. This CDR3 is built from 14 residues. CDR1 and CDR2 from the germline V gene are LGHNA and YSLEER. The CDR3 sequence is CASSQEEGSYEQYF. In DNA form, the CDR3 reads TGCGCCAGCAGCCAAGAGGAGGGCTCCTACGAGCAGTACTTC.

This clone occurred a few times. The chain carries TRBV7-6 and TRBJ1-3; 7 bases fit TRBD1. CDR3 size: 17 residues. Unmatched junction bases numbered 10, after V lost 5 bases and J lost 0 bases. From germline, CDR1 is SGHVS and CDR2 FNYEAQ. The CDR3 loop reads CASSDRQGAFSGNTIYF. The CDR3 DNA reads TGTGCCAGCAGCGATCGACAGGGTGCCTTCTCTGGAAACACCATATATTTT.

The chain employs TRBV28 and TRBJ2-5; 9 bases fit TRBD1. The V segment lost 7 bases and the J segment 5 bases; nucleotides outside the gene matches: 14. Germline-derived CDR1 and CDR2 are MDHEN and SYDVKM. The CDR3 length is 16 residues. The CDR3 is CASTSRRDRVRETQYF. CDR3 sequence (DNA): TGTGCCAGCACCTCAAGGCGGGACAGGGTTCGGGAGACCCAGTACTTC.

The chain links TRBV7-3 to TRBJ2-1; D is perhaps TRBD2 (6 bases). The V gene's germline CDR1 is SGHTA and CDR2 FQGTGA. The V gene lost 5 bases and the J gene lost 4 bases, with 18 bases spanning the gap. The CDR3 length is 16 residues. The CDR3 protein is CASSPTLSRGYNEQFF. For the CDR3, the DNA is TGTGCCAGCAGCCCTACCCTCTCGCGGGGATACAATGAGCAGTTCTTC.

This clone was recorded once. This sequence joins TRBV5-6 and TRBJ1-6; no firm D call. The length of the CDR3 is 17 residues. The germline V gene encodes CDR1 SGHDT and CDR2 YYEEEE. V lost 1 base and J lost 6, with 17 bases in between. The DNA for the CDR3 is TGTGCCAGCAGCTTGTTAACTACTCTACCTTTTAATTCACCCCTCCACTTT. It is translated as CASSLLTTLPFNSPLHF.

This sequence joins TRBV6-5 and TRBJ1-4; 8 bases map to TRBD1. The CDR3 covers 14 residues. V was pared by 7 bases and J by 4 bases, with 5 bases of the junction left unmatched. Germline-derived CDR1 and CDR2 are MNHEY and SVGAGI. CDR3 protein: CASMGDRGNEKLFF. For the CDR3, the DNA is TGTGCCAGCATGGGCGACAGGGGTAATGAAAAACTGTTTTTT.

The chain couples TRBV19 to TRBJ1-1, with D possibly TRBD1 on 5 matching bases. CDR1 is LNHDA and CDR2 is SQIVND in the germline V gene (reference sequence). V gave up 6 bases and J gave up 0 bases, with 8 bases separating them. The CDR3 totals 13 residues. The CDR3, as DNA: TGTGCCAGTAGGGGGCGGATGAACACTGAAGCTTTCTTT. Protein product: CASRGRMNTEAFF.

V usage is TRBV7-3 and J usage is TRBJ1-1; 7 positions agree with TRBD1. The ends lost 0 bases at V and 7 bases at J; junction bases unmatched: 8. Per the germline V gene, CDR1 is SGHTA and CDR2 is FQGTGA. The CDR3 totals 15 residues. The CDR3 sequence: CASSLTERGQSEAFF. The CDR3 DNA follows: TGTGCCAGCAGCTTAACGGAAAGGGGACAGAGTGAAGCTTTCTTT.

The chain joins TRBV7-8 to TRBJ1-4, with 8 bases identical to TRBD1. J lost 3 bases, V lost 5 bases, and 5 bases had no gene match. The CDR3 totals 15 residues. Germline V gene sequence: CDR1 SGHVS, CDR2 FQNEAQ. CDR3 bases: TGTGCCAGCAGCGACAGGGGTCGGCCTAATGAAAAACTGTTTTTT. Residues: CASSDRGRPNEKLFF.

This chain links TRBV5-1 with TRBJ1-2, with D possibly matching TRBD1 (5 bases). The CDR3 covers 14 residues. Germline V CDR1 and CDR2: SGHRS, YFSETQ. V dropped 0 bases and J dropped 8 bases, with 14 bases sitting between them. The CDR3 DNA reads as TGCGCCAGCAGCTTGGCGGGGGAAGCTCGAGGCTACACCTTC. Residues: CASSLAGEARGYTF.